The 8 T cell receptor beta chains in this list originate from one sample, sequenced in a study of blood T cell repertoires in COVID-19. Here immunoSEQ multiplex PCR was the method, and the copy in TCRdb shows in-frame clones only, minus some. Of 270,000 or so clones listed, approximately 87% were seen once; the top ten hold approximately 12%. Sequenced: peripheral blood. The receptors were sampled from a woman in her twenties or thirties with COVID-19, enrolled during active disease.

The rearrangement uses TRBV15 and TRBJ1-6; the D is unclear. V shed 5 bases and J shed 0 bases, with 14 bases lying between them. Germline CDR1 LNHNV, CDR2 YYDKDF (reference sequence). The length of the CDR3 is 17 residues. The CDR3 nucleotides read TGTGCCACCAGCGACCCACAGCGGAGCTCCTATAATTCACCCCTCCACTTT. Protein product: CATSDPQRSSYNSPLHF.

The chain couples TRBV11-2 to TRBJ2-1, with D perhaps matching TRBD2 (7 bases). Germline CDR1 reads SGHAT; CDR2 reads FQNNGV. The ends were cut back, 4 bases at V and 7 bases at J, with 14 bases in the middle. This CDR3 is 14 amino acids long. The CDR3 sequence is CASSSSGGRNEQFF. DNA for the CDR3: TGTGCCAGCAGCTCATCGGGGGGCAGGAATGAGCAGTTCTTC.

CDR3 nucleotide sequence: TGTGCCAGCAGCTTGAGGGGGCCTAGCGCAACTAATGAAAAACTGTTTTTT. Its protein is CASSLRGPSATNEKLFF. The chain links TRBV7-8 to TRBJ1-4; 7 bases line up with TRBD1. V shed 3 bases, J shed 0 bases, and the junction held 7 bases outside the gene matches. This CDR3 contains 17 residues. Germline assignment: CDR1 SGHVS and CDR2 FQNEAQ.

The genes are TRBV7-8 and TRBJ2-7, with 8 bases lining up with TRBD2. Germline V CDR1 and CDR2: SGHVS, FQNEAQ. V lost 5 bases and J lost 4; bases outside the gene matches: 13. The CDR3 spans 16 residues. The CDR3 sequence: CASSVPTLGGGYEQYF. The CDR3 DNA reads TGTGCCAGCAGCGTCCCCACTCTCGGGGGGGGGTACGAGCAGTACTTC.

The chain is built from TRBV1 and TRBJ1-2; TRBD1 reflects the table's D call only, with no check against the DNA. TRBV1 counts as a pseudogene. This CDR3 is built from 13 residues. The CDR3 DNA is TGCACCAGCAGCCATTCGACAGGGAATGGCTACACCTTC. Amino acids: CTSSHSTGNGYTF.

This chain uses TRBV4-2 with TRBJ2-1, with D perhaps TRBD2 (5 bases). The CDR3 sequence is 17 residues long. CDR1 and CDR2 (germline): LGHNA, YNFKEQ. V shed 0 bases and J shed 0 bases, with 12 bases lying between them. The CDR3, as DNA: TGTGCCAGCAGCCAAGAACACGCGGGCAGCTCCTACAATGAGCAGTTCTTC. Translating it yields CASSQEHAGSSYNEQFF.

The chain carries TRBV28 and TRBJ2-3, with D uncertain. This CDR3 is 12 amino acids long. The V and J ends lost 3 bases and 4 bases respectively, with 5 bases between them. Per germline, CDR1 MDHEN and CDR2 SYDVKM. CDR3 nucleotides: TGTGCCAGCAGTTTCCTTTCAGATACGCAGTATTTT. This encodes CASSFLSDTQYF.

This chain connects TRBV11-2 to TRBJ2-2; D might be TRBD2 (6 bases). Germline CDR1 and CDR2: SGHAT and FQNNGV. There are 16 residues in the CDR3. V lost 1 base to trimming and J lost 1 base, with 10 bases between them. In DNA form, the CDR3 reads TGTGCCAGCAGCTTAGTGCGGGAACTGAACACCGGGGAGCTGTTTTTT. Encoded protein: CASSLVRELNTGELFF.